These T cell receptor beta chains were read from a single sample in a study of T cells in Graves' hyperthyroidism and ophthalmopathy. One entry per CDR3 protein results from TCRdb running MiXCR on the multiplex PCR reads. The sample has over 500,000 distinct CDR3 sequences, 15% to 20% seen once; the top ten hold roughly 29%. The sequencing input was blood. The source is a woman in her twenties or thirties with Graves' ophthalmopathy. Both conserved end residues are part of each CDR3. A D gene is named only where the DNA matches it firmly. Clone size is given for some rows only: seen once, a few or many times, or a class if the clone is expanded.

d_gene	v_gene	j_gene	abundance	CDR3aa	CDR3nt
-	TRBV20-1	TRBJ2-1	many	CSARDITSNGDEQFF	TGCAGTGCTAGAGATATAACTAGCAACGGCGATGAGCAGTTCTTC
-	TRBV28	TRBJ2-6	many	CASSFRFFLKSSRSGANVLTF	TGTGCCAGCAGTTTCAGGTTCTTTTTAAAATCTTCAAGATCTGGGGCCAACGTCCTGACTTTC
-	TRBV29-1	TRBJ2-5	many	CSAPTHGSVGETQYF	TGCAGCGCCCCGACCCACGGCTCGGTTGGTGAGACCCAGTACTTC
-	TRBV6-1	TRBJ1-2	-	CASSEIALYGYTF	TGTGCCAGCAGTGAAATTGCCCTTTATGGCTACACCTTC
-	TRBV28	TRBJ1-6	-	CASSLGTTREQHF	TGTGCCAGCAGTCTCGGGACCACTCGAGAGCAGCACTTT
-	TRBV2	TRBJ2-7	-	CASRYFRQETYEQYF	TGTGCCAGCAGATATTTCAGACAGGAGACCTACGAGCAGTACTTC
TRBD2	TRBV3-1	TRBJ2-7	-	CASSRLAGVSEQYF	TGTGCCAGCAGCCGACTAGCGGGAGTCTCCGAGCAGTACTTC
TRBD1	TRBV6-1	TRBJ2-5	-	CATGGGQGSAETQYF	TGTGCCACGGGAGGCGGACAGGGGTCGGCAGAGACCCAGTACTTC
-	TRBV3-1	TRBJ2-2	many	CASSQEPVPSGNTGELFF	TGTGCCAGCAGCCAAGAGCCAGTACCTTCGGGAAACACCGGGGAGCTGTTTTTT
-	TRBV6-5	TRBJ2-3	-	CASSCSSPTDTQYF	TGTGCCAGCAGTTGCTCGTCACCGACAGATACGCAGTATTTT